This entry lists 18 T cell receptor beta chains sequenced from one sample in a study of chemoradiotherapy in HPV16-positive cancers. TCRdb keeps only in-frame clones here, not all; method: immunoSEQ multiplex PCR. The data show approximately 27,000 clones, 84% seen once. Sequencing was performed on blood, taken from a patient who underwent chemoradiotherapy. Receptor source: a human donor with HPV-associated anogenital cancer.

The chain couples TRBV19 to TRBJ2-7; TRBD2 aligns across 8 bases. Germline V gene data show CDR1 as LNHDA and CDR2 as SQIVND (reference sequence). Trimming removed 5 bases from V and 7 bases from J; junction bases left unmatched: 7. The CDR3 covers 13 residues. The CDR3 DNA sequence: TGTGCCAGTAGTGGCCGGGGGGGTCAGGAGCAGTACTTC. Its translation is CASSGRGGQEQYF. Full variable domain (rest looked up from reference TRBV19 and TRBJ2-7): DGGITQSPKYLFRKEGQNVTLSCEQNLNHDAMYWYRQDPGQGLRLIYYSQIVNDFQKGDIAEGYSVSREKKESFPLTVTSAQKNPTAFYLCASSGRGGQEQYFGPGTRLTVT.

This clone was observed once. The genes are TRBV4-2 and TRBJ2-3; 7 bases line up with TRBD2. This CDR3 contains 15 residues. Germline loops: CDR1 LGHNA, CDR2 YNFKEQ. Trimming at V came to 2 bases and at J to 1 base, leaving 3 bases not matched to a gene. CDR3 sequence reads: CASSQTRGGTDTQYF. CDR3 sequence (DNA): TGTGCCAGCAGCCAAACCCGGGGGGGCACAGATACGCAGTATTTT.

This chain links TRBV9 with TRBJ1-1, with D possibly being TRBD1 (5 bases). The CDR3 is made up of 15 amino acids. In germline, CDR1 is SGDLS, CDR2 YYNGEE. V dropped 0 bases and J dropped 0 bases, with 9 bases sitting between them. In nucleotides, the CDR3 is TGTGCCAGCAGCGTAGCCTTGGACATGAACACTGAAGCTTTCTTT. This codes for CASSVALDMNTEAFF.

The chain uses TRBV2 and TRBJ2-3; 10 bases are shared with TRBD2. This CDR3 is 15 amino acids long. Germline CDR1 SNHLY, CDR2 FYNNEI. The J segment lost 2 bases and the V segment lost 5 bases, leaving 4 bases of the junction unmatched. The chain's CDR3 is CASSLAGGITDTQYF. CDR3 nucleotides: TGTGCCAGCAGTTTAGCGGGGGGAATCACAGATACGCAGTATTTT.

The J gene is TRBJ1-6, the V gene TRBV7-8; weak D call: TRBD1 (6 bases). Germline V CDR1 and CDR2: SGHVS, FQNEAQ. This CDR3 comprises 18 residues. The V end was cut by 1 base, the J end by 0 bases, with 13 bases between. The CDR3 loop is CASSLVGHTSSYNSPLHF. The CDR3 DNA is TGTGCCAGCAGCTTAGTGGGACATACGAGCTCCTATAATTCACCCCTCCACTTT.

The DNA for the CDR3 is TGTGCCAGCAGTAGAAGGCCTGTCACTGAAGCTTTCTTT. This codes for CASSRRPVTEAFF. The J gene is TRBJ1-1, the V gene TRBV2; unclear D gene. Germline V gene data show CDR1 as SNHLY and CDR2 as FYNNEI. The ends were cut back, 5 bases at V and 4 bases at J, with 11 bases in the middle. The CDR3 covers 13 residues.

CDR3 in amino acids: CASSPGLAKETQYF. CDR3 bases: TGTGCCAGCAGTCCTGGACTAGCGAAAGAGACCCAGTACTTC. V is TRBV2 and J is TRBJ2-5; 9 nucleotides match TRBD2. Germline loops: CDR1 SNHLY, CDR2 FYNNEI. Trimming took 5 bases from V and 3 from J; bases not matched to a gene: 4. This CDR3 is built from 14 residues.

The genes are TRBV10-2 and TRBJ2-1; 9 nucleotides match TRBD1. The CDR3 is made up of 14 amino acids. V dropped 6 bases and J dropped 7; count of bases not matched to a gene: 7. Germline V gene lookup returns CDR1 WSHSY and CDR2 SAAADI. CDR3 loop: CASRGQGFSNEQFF. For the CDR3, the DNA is TGCGCCAGCAGGGGACAGGGTTTTTCGAATGAGCAGTTCTTC.

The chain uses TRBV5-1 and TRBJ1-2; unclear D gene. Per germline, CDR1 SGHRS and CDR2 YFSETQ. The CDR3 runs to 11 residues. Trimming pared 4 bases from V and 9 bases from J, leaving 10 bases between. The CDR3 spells CASSLQESYTF. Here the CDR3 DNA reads TGCGCCAGCAGCCTCCAGGAAAGCTACACCTTC.

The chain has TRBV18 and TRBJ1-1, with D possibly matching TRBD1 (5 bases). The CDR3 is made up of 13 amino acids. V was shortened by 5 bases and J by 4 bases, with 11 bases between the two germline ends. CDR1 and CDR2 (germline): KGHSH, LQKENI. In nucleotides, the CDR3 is TGTGCCAGCTCATCAAATGGGGCCACTGAAGCTTTCTTT. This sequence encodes CASSSNGATEAFF.

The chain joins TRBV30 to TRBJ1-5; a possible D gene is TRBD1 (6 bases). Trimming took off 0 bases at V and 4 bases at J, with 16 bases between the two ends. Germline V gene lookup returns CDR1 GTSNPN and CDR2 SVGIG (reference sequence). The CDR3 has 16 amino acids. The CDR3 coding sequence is TGTGCCTGGAGTGTAGGTACAGGGATGTTTAATCAGCCCCAGCATTTT. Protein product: CAWSVGTGMFNQPQHF.

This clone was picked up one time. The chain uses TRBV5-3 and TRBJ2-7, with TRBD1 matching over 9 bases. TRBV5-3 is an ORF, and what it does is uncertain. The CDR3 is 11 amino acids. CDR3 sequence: CEGDRVGEQYV. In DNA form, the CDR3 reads TGTGAGGGGGACAGGGTCGGCGAGCAGTACGTC.

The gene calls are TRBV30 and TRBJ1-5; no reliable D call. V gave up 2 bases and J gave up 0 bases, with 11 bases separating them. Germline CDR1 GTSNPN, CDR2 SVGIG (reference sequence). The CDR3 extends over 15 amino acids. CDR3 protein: CAWSSTDYSNQPQHF. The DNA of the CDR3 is TGTGCCTGGAGTTCGACGGATTATAGCAATCAGCCCCAGCATTTT.

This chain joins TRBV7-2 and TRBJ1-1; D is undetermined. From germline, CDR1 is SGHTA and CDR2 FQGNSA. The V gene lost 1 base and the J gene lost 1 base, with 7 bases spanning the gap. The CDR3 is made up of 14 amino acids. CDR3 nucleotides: TGTGCCAGCAGCTTAGGGGCAGCGAACACTGAAGCTTTCTTT. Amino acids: CASSLGAANTEAFF.

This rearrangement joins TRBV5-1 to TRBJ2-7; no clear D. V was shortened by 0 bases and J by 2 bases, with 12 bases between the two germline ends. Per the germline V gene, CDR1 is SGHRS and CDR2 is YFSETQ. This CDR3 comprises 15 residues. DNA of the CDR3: TGCGCCAGCAGCTTGGATTGGAGAGGACCCTACGAGCAGTACTTC. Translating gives CASSLDWRGPYEQYF.

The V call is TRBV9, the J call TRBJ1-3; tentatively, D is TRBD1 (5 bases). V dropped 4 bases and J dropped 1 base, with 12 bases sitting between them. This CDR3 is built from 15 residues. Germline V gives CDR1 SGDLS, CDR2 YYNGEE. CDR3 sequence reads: CASSPLGLSGNTIYF. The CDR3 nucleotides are TGTGCCAGCAGCCCTCTGGGACTTTCTGGAAACACCATATATTTT.

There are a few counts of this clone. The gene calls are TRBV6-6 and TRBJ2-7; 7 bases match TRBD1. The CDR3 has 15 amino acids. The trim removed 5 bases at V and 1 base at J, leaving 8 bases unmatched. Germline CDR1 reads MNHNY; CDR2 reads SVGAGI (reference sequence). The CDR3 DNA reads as TGTGCCAGCAGTCCCGGGACAGCCAGATCCTACGAGCAGTACTTC. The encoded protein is CASSPGTARSYEQYF.

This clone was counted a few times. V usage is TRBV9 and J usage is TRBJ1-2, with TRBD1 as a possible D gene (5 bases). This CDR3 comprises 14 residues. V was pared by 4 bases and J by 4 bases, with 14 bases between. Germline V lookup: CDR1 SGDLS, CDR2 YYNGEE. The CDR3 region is CASSPQTEPYGYTF. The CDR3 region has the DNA TGTGCCAGCAGCCCCCAGACAGAGCCCTATGGCTACACCTTC.